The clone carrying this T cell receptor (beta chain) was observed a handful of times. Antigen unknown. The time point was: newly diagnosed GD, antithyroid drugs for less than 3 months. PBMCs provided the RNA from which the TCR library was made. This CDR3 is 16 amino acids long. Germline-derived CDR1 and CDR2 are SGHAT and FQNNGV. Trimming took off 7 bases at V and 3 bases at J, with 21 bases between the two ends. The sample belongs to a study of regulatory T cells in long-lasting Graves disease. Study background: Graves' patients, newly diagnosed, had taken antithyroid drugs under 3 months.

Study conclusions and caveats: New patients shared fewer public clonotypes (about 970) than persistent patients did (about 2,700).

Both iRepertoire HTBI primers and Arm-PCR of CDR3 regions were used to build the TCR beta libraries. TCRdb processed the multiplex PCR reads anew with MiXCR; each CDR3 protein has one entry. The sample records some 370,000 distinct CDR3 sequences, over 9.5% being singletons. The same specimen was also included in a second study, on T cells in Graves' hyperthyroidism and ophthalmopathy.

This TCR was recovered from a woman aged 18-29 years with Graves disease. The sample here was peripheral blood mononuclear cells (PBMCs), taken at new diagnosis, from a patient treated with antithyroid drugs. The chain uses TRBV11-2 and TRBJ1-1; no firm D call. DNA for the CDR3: TGTGCCAGCACCCTAAGCCCCGAGTGGGGAGACACTGAAGCTTTCTTT. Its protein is CASTLSPEWGDTEAFF.